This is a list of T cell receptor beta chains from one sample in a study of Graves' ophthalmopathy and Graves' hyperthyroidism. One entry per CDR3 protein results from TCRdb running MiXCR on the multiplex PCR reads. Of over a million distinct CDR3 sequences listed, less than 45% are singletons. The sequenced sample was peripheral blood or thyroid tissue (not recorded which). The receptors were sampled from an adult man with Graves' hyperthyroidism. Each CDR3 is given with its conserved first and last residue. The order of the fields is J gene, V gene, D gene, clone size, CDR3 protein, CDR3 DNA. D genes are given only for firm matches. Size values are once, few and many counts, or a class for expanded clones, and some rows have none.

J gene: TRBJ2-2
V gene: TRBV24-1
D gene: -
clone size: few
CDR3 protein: CATSPGELFF
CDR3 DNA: TGTGCCACCAGTCCCGGGGAGCTGTTTTTT

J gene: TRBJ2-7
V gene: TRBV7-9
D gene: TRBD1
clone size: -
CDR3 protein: CASSLVGPSTGGLKYEQYF
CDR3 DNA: TGTGCCAGCAGCTTAGTCGGGCCTTCGACAGGGGGCTTAAAGTACGAGCAGTACTTC

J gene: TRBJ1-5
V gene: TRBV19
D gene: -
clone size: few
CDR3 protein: CASSSRTVRNQPQHF
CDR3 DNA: TGTGCCAGCAGTTCGCGGACAGTTCGCAATCAGCCCCAGCATTTT

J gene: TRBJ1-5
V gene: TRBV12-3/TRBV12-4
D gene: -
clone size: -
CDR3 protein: CASSFISGQPQHF
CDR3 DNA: TGTGCCAGCAGTTTCATCAGTGGTCAGCCCCAGCATTTT

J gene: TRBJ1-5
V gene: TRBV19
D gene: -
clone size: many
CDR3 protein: CASTHRENQPQHF
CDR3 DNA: TGTGCCAGTACCCACAGGGAAAATCAGCCCCAGCATTTT

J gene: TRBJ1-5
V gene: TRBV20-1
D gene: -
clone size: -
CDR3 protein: CSARVGSQPQHF
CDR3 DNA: TGCAGTGCTAGAGTAGGCAGTCAGCCCCAGCATTTT

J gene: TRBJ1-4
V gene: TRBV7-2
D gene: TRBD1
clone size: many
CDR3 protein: CASSLLDREGEKLFF
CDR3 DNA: TGTGCCAGCAGCTTACTGGACAGGGAAGGAGAAAAACTGTTTTTT

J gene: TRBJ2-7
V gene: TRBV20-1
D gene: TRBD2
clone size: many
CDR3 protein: CSARVAGGTSYEQYF
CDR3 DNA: TGCAGTGCTAGAGTAGCGGGGGGGACATCCTACGAGCAGTACTTC

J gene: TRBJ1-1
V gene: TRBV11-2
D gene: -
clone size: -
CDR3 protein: CASTGNPNTEAFF
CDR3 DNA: TGTGCCAGCACCGGGAATCCGAACACTGAAGCTTTCTTT

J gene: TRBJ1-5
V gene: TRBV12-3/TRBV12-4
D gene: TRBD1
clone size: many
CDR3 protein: CASTKTGPDQPQHF
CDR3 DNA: TGTGCCAGCACCAAGACAGGGCCCGATCAGCCCCAGCATTTT

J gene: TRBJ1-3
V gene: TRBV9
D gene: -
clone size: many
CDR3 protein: CASSPRGINENTIYF
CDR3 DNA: TGTGCCAGCAGCCCACGGGGGATAAATGAGAACACCATATATTTT

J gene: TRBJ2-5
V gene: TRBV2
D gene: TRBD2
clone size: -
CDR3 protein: CASRRVQAGVGTQYF
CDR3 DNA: TGTGCCAGCAGGAGGGTCCAAGCGGGAGTGGGGACCCAGTACTTC

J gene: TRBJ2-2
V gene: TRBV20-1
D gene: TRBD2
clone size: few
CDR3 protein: CSARGVPGSGVGTGELFF
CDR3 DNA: TGCAGTGCTAGAGGAGTTCCAGGGAGCGGGGTGGGCACCGGGGAGCTGTTTTTT

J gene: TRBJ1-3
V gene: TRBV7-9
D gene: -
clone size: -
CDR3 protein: CASSPGLPGNTIYF
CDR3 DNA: TGTGCCAGCAGCCCCGGACTCCCGGGAAACACCATATATTTT

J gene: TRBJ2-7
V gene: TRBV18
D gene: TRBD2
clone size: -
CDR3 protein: CAGSPASGAGYEQYF
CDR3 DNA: TGTGCCGGCTCACCGGCTAGCGGGGCCGGGTACGAGCAGTACTTC

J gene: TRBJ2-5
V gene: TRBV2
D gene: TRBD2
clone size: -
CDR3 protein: CASRPRGETGTQYF
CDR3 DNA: TGTGCCAGTAGACCGCGGGGGGAGACGGGGACCCAGTACTTC

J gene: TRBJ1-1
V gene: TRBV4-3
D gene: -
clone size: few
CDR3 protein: CASSQDSWGAKNTEAFF
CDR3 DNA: TGCGCCAGCAGCCAAGATAGTTGGGGGGCGAAGAACACTGAAGCTTTCTTT

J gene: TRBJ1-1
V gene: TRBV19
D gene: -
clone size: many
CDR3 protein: CASTRAYTEAFF
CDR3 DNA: TGTGCCAGTACTAGGGCCTACACTGAAGCTTTCTTT

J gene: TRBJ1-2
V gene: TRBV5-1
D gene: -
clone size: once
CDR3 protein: CASSTSRTGTRWGYTF
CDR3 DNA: TGCGCCAGCAGCACCTCCCGGACCGGGACACGCTGGGGCTACACCTTC

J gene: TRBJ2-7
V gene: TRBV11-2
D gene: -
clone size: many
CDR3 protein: CASSSTTGSYEQYF
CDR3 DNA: TGTGCCAGCAGCTCTACGACAGGTTCCTACGAGCAGTACTTC

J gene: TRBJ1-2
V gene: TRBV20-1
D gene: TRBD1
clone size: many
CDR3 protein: CSAQQGEGYGYTF
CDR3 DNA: TGCAGTGCGCAACAGGGGGAGGGATATGGCTACACCTTC

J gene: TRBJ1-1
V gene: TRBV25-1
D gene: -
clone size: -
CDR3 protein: CASSIYLCSVSQAANTEAFF
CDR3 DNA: -

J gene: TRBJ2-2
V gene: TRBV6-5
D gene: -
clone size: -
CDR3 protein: CASSYSTAASTGELFF
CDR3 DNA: TGTGCCAGCAGTTACTCGACGGCTGCGAGCACCGGGGAGCTGTTTTTT

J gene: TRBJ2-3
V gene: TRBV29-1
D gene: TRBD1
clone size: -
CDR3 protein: CSVGQGQYSTDTQYF
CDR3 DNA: TGCAGCGTTGGACAGGGACAATACAGCACAGATACGCAGTATTTT

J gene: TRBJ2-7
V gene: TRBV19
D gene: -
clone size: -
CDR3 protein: CASSIQAGVPYEQYF
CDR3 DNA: TGTGCCAGTAGTATTCAGGCAGGAGTCCCCTACGAGCAGTACTTC

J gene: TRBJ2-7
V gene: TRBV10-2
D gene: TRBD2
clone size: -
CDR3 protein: CASLVRLAGVLTEQYF
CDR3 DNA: TGCGCCAGCTTAGTGCGACTAGCGGGAGTCTTAACCGAGCAGTACTTC

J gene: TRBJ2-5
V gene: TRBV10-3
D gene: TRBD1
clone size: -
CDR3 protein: CAIAGTGVETQYF
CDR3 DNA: TGTGCCATCGCCGGGACAGGGGTGGAGACCCAGTACTTC

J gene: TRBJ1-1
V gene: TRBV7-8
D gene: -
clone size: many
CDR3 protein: CASSFRQKYEAFF
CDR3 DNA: TGTGCCAGCAGCTTCAGACAGAAATATGAAGCTTTCTTT

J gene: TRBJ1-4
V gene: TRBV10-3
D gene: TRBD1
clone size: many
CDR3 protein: CAISSQTPGTGLRLGDEKLFF
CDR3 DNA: TGTGCCATCAGTTCTCAGACACCCGGGACAGGGCTTCGATTGGGAGATGAAAAACTGTTTTTT

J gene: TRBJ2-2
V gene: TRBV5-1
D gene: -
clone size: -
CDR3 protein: CASSTQGTSTGELFF
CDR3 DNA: TGTGCCAGCAGCACACAGGGTACGAGCACCGGGGAGCTGTTTTTT

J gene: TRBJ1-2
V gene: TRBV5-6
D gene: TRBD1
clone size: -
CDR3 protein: CASSLVDRANYGYTF
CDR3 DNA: TGTGCCAGCAGCTTGGTAGACAGGGCCAACTATGGCTACACCTTC

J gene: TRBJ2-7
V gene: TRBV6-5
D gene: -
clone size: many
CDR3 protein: CASSLSGYTEQYF
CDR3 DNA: TGTGCCAGCAGTCTCTCAGGGTATACCGAGCAGTACTTC

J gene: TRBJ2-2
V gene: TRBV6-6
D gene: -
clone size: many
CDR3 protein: CASRTGQGYTGELFF
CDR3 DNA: TGTGCCAGCAGAACGGGTCAGGGGTACACCGGGGAGCTGTTTTTT

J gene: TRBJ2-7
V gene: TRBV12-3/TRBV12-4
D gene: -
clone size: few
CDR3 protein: CASGETSEQYF
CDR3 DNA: TGTGCCAGCGGGGAGACCTCCGAGCAGTACTTC

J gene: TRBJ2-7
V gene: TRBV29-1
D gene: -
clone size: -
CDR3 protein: CSVETYEQYF
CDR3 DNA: TGCAGCGTTGAAACCTACGAGCAGTACTTC

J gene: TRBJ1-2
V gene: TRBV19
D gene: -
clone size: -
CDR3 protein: CATQADQAPYGYTF
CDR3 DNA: TGTGCCACCCAAGCCGATCAGGCACCCTATGGCTACACCTTC

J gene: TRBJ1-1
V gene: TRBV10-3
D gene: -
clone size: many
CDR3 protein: CAISGAGADTEAFF
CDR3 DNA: TGTGCCATCAGTGGAGCAGGGGCGGACACTGAAGCTTTCTTT

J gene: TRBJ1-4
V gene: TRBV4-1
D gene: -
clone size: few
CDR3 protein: CASSQGRQNEKLFF
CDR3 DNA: TGCGCCAGCAGCCAAGGACGGCAGAATGAAAAACTGTTTTTT

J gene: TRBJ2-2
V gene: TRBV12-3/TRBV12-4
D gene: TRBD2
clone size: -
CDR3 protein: CASSGSGRVTGELFF
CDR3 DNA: TGTGCCAGCAGTGGTAGCGGGAGAGTCACCGGGGAGCTGTTTTTT

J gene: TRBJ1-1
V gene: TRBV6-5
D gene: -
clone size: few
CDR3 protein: CASSVSRDTEASF
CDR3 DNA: TGTGCCAGCAGCGTGAGTAGGGACACTGAAGCTTCCTTT

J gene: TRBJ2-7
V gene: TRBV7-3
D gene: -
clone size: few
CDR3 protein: CASSLTLSSARSYEQYF
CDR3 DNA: TGTGCCAGCAGCTTAACGTTGAGTAGCGCGAGATCCTACGAGCAGTACTTC

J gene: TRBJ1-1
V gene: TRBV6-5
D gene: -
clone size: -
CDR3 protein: CASSYSGVPLLGFF
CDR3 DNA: TGTGCCAGCAGTTACTCTGGGGTACCGCTGCTAGGTTTCTTT

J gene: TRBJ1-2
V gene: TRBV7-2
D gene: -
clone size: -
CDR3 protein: CASSGGRQINYGYTF
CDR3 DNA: TGTGCCAGCAGCGGAGGGCGACAGATTAACTATGGCTACACCTTC

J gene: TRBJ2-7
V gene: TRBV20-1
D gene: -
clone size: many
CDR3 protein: CSATPGDSYEQYF
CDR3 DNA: TGCAGTGCCACCCCGGGTGACTCCTACGAGCAGTACTTC

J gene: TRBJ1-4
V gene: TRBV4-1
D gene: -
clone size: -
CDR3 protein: CASSQVAQGDEKLFF
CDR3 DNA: TGCGCCAGCAGCCAAGTGGCACAGGGAGATGAAAAACTGTTTTTT

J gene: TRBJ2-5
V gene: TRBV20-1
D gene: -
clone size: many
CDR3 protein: CSASPDRPKISQYF
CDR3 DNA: TGCAGTGCGTCCCCAGACAGGCCGAAGATTTCTCAGTACTTC

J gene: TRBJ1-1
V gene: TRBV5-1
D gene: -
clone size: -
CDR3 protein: CASSLAGGRVSNTEAFF
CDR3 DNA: TGCGCCAGCAGCTTGGCCGGGGGGCGAGTGTCGAACACTGAAGCTTTCTTT

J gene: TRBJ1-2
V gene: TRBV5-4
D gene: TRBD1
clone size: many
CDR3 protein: CASSPGGQVTNYGYTF
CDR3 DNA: TGTGCCAGCAGCCCAGGGGGACAAGTCACTAACTATGGCTACACCTTC

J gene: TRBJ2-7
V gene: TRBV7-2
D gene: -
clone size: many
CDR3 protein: CASRRETYEQYF
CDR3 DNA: TGTGCCAGCAGGAGAGAGACCTACGAGCAGTACTTC

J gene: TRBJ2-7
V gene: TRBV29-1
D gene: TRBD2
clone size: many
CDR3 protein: CSVQAGSSSYEQYF
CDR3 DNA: TGCAGCGTGCAAGCGGGATCAAGCTCCTACGAGCAGTACTTC

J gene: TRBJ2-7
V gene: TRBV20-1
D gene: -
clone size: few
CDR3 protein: CSARGRVRFDTYEQYF
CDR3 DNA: TGCAGTGCTAGAGGCAGAGTCCGGTTCGACACTTACGAGCAGTACTTC

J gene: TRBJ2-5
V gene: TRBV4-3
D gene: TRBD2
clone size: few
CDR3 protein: CASSQVPPSGGVQETQYF
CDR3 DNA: TGCGCCAGCAGCCAAGTTCCCCCTAGCGGGGGGGTACAAGAGACCCAGTACTTC

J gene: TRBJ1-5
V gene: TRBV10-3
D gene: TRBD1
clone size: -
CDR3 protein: CAISAGVAGGNQPQHF
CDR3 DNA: TGTGCCATCAGTGCGGGCGTGGCAGGGGGAAATCAGCCCCAGCATTTT